The entry below describes one T cell receptor (beta chain). The data were produced by immunoSEQ multiplex PCR, yet TCRdb's version contains in-frame clones alone and is incomplete. Of 100,000 to 150,000 clones in the sample, approximately 80% were seen once. This sample is part of a study of radiation and T cells in renal cell carcinoma. Noted time point: blood 2 weeks post-SBRT. The treatment was: 15 Gy SBRT to primary tumor, nephrectomy 4 weeks later. V gave up 6 bases and J gave up 1 base, with 15 bases separating them. The CDR3 is made up of 15 amino acids. Germline V gene sequence: CDR1 SGHDN, CDR2 FVKESK.

The input for sequencing was blood, taken from a patient whose treatment included radiotherapy and nephrectomy. The chain joins TRBV14 to TRBJ1-1; D is undetermined. The sequence was collected from a woman aged 55-75 years with renal cell carcinoma. The CDR3 here is CASSPSLTANTEAFF. The CDR3 nucleotides read TGTGCCAGCAGTCCATCCCTTACAGCGAACACTGAAGCTTTCTTT.